This TCR beta chain was captured by sequencing in a study of cytomegalovirus exposure and HLA in healthy donors. About the study: The Caucasian-associated ancestry cluster contained 81% of the approximately 400 genotyped donors. General study points: When a later analysis was performed, an Asian-associated ancestry cluster reportedly had fewer N-insertions than the roughly 670-donor mean.

CDR1 is SGHRS, CDR2 YFSETQ, per germline. Trimming shortened V by 5 bases and J by 0 bases, and 5 bases separated the two germline ends. The CDR3 has 12 residues. Each of the donors was a healthy bone marrow donor. With 60 Vbeta and 13 Jbeta primers, the PCR was carried out. The assay was immunoSEQ multiplex PCR, and TCRdb's table has in-frame clones only and misses some. The sample contains fewer than 120,000 clones, approximately 83% of which appear only once. About this clone: Antigen specificity is unknown.

Sequencing was carried out using PBMCs. The clonotype comes from a man aged 35 to 55 in good health and CMV-seronegative. This chain joins TRBV5-1 and TRBJ2-5, with unresolved D. CDR3 amino acids: CASSGYQETQYF. The CDR3 DNA sequence: TGCGCCAGCAGTGGCTACCAAGAGACCCAGTACTTC.